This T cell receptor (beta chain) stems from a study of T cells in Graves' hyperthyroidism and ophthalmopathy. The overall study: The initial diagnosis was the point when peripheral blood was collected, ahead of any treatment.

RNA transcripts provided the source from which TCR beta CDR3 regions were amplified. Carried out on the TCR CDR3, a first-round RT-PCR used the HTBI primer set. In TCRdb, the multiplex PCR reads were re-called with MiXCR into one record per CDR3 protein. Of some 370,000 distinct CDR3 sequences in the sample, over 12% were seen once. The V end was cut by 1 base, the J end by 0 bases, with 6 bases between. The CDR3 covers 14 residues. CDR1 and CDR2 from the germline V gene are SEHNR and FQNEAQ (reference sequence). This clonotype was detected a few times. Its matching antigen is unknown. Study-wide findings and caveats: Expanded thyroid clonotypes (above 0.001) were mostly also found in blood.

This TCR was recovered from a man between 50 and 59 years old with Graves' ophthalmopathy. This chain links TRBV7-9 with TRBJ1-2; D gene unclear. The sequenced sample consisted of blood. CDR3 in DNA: TGTGCCAGCAGCTTAGAAGCCCCTAACTATGGCTACACCTTC. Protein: CASSLEAPNYGYTF.